Listed here is a single TCR beta chain. The antigen is undetermined. The sample is drawn from a study of shared clonotypes between healthy human individuals. Profiled with immunoSEQ multiplex PCR; TCRdb holds only in-frame clones, not every one. The sample lists over a million clones; about 84% were seen once. The CDR3 runs to 14 residues. Germline lookup yields CDR1 SGHRS and CDR2 YFSETQ. V was pared by 2 bases and J by 5 bases, with 3 bases of the junction left unmatched. Broader study findings: Naive subsets generally exceeded memory subsets in estimated richness.

The origin of this receptor is a man between 18 and 29 years old in good health. Some clones in this sample may be carry-over from other donors' samples. Sequencing was performed on memory CD4+ T cells from PBMCs. The subset is: CD45RA-negative fraction. The gene calls are TRBV5-1 and TRBJ2-3, with 9 bases aligning to TRBD2. The CDR3 spells CASSFVSGRDTQYF. The CDR3 DNA follows: TGCGCCAGCAGCTTCGTTAGCGGGAGAGATACGCAGTATTTT.